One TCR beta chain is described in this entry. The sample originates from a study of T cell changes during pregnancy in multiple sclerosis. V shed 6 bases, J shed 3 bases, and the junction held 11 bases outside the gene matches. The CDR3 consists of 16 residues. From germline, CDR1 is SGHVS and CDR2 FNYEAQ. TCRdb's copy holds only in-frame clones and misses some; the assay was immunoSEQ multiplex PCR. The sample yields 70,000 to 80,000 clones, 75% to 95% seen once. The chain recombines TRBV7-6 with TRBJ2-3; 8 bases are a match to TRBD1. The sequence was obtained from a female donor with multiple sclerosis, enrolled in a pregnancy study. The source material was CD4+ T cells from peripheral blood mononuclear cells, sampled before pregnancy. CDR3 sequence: CASREEPGGGTDTQYF. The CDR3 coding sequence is TGTGCCAGCAGGGAGGAGCCAGGGGGCGGTACAGATACGCAGTATTTT.